One sample yielded the 2 T cell receptor beta chains listed below, sequenced in a study of cytomegalovirus exposure and HLA in healthy donors. The PCR ran on 60 Vbeta and 13 Jbeta primers. TCRdb's table, derived via immunoSEQ multiplex PCR, lists solely in-frame clones and lacks some. The table lists some 110,000 clones. Source material: PBMCs. Receptor source: a man between 40 and 49 years old in good health and CMV-seronegative.

The CDR3 DNA follows: TGTGCCTGGAGAAGTGGGGCGCGTACAGATACGCAGTATTTT. It encodes CAWRSGARTDTQYF. The chain is built from TRBV30 and TRBJ2-3; a possible D gene is TRBD1 (5 bases). V lost 3 bases and J 3 bases, leaving 13 bases between the germline ends. The CDR3 covers 14 residues. Germline V CDR1 and CDR2: GTSNPN, SVGIG (reference sequence).

V usage is TRBV9 and J usage is TRBJ1-3; no firm D call. Germline V gives CDR1 SGDLS, CDR2 YYNGEE. Trimming took 0 bases from V and 4 from J, leaving 14 bases between them. The CDR3 runs to 16 residues. CDR3 sequence: CASSVGSSPRGNTIYF. The CDR3 DNA reads as TGTGCCAGCAGCGTAGGGAGCAGCCCACGAGGAAACACCATATATTTT.